This TCR beta chain was sequenced for a study of blood T cell repertoires in COVID-19. This CDR3 is 11 amino acids long. V lost 9 bases to trimming and J lost 7 bases; unmatched junction nucleotides: 5. Germline CDR1 reads ENHRY; CDR2 reads SYGVKD. Data came from immunoSEQ multiplex PCR; TCRdb stores just in-frame clones and leaves some out. The sample lists 350,000 to 450,000 clones; around 87% were seen once. The V gene is TRBV10-3, the J gene TRBJ1-2; TRBD1 agrees at 7 bases. The material sequenced was PBMCs or T cells enriched from blood (not recorded which). This TCR came from a man aged 40-55 years in a cohort exposed to, infected with or recovered from COVID-19 (not recorded which). For the CDR3, the DNA is TGTGCCATAGACAGGGCCGGTGGCTACACCTTC. This translates into CAIDRAGGYTF.